This TCR beta chain was recorded in a study of blood T cell repertoires in COVID-19. Enrolled during active infection, Seattle patients were then followed longitudinally. The CDR3 consists of 16 residues. Germline V gene data show CDR1 as MDHEN and CDR2 as SYDVKM. The ends were cut back, 5 bases at V and 4 bases at J, with 21 bases in the middle. Original analysis: Nucleated cell counts were estimated from reference gene primer amplification. Sequencing was performed with immunoSEQ multiplex PCR; in TCRdb, only in-frame clones are kept and a portion is missing. That table supplies the V and J calls and clone size; D and trimming were determined from the DNA. The sample includes roughly 200,000 clones, under 90% seen only once; the top ten take about 8.3%.

This receptor was taken from a woman older than 75 with COVID-19, enrolled during active disease. The sequenced material came from peripheral blood. V and J are TRBV28 and TRBJ2-7; no firm D call. For the CDR3, the DNA is TGTGCCAGCAGTCTGGGTGGTGGGCAGCCTCCTTACGAGCAGTACTTC. Translated, it gives CASSLGGGQPPYEQYF.